This T cell receptor (beta chain) was observed in a study of identical twins. As regards this clonotype: Its target is unknown.

Overall study results and limits: Part of the zero-insertion signal could reflect confounding by invariant MAIT and iNKT cells.

Using its own MiXCR run on the 5' RACE reads, TCRdb lists one record per CDR3 protein. The data hold over 500,000 distinct CDR3 sequences, with 20% to 25% observed a single time. CDR3 length: 13 amino acids. Germline V gene lookup returns CDR1 MNHNS and CDR2 SASEGT. V lost 6 bases and J lost 4, with 10 bases in between. This same sample was also part of a study on T cells expressing NK-cell markers. That work contributes: These clonotypes also led the CD3+CD56-NKG2C+ fraction in a handful of donors.

The chain links TRBV6-1 to TRBJ1-5, with a possible D match to TRBD1 (5 bases). What was sequenced was CD4+ T cells sorted from blood. The receptor's source is a woman under 30 in good health. The CDR3 loop is CASRQDGNQPQHF. As DNA, the CDR3 is TGTGCCAGCAGACAGGACGGAAATCAGCCCCAGCATTTT.